One sample yielded the 19 T cell receptor beta chains listed below, sequenced in a study of brain T cells in children with intractable seizures. Libraries were prepared by immunoSEQ multiplex PCR; TCRdb keeps only in-frame clonotypes and omits some of them. The sample holds under 45,000 clones, 80% to 95% seen once. The sequences come from peripheral blood, collected at surgery. Receptors originate from a girl aged 2-10 years with tuberous sclerosis and intractable seizures.

The rearrangement joins TRBV7-9 to TRBJ1-2; D is perhaps TRBD1 (5 bases). V lost 1 base and J lost 1, with 22 bases in between. In germline, CDR1 is SEHNR, CDR2 FQNEAQ (reference sequence). There are 19 residues in the CDR3. In DNA, the CDR3 is TGTGCCAGCAGCTTAGGGTTTTGGGACCGCCAGTCCAATAACTATGGCTACACCTTC. This codes for CASSLGFWDRQSNNYGYTF. Full variable domain (outside the CDR3, taken from reference TRBV7-9 and TRBJ1-2): DTGVSQNPRHKITKRGQNVTFRCDPISEHNRLYWYRQTLGQGPEFLTYFQNEAQLEKSRLLSDRFSAERPKGSFSTLEIQRTEQGDSAMYLCASSLGFWDRQSNNYGYTFGSGTRLTVV.

This chain joins TRBV7-5 and TRBJ2-5; no DNA check was done on the table's D call, TRBD1. TRBV7-5 is reported as a pseudogene. This CDR3 contains 14 residues. The CDR3 loop is CVRSLGGGGETQYF. The CDR3 DNA reads TGTGTCAGAAGCTTAGGAGGGGGCGGGGAGACCCAGTACTTC.

Only one count was recorded for this clone. The chain combines TRBV5-1 with TRBJ1-4; D may be TRBD1 (5 bases). This CDR3 comprises 14 residues. The germline gives CDR1 SGHRS, CDR2 YFSETQ. Trimming removed 2 bases from V and 6 bases from J, with 11 bases in between. CDR3 bases: TGCGCCAGCAGCTTTCAGGGTAAAGATGAAAAACTGTTTTTT. Translated, it gives CASSFQGKDEKLFF.

V is TRBV2 and J is TRBJ1-3, with D hard to call. The CDR3 is made up of 13 amino acids. V was trimmed by 8 bases and J by 4 bases, leaving 12 bases between them. Germline-derived CDR1 and CDR2 are SNHLY and FYNNEI. The CDR3 bases are TGTGCCAGCCCATTACCATACGGAAACACCATATATTTT. Translating it yields CASPLPYGNTIYF.

The chain is built from TRBV21-1 and TRBJ2-4; the D call in the table, TRBD2, was not verified against the DNA. TRBV21-1 is an annotated pseudogene. There are 12 residues in the CDR3. The CDR3 DNA sequence: TGTGCCAGCTCCTTGGCCAAAAACATTCAGTACTTC. It codes for CASSLAKNIQYF.

The chain recombines TRBV5-6 with TRBJ2-7; D is undetermined. CDR1 is SGHDT, CDR2 YYEEEE, per germline. This CDR3 spans 13 amino acids. V was trimmed by 0 bases and J by 3 bases, leaving 7 bases between them. The CDR3 region has the DNA TGTGCCAGCAGCTTGGTGGCGAACTACGAGCAGTACGTC. It is translated as CASSLVANYEQYV.

This chain joins TRBV25-1 and TRBJ1-1; D perhaps matches TRBD1 (5 bases). Looked up from germline, CDR1 is MGHDK and CDR2 is SYGVNS. V was pared by 1 base and J by 0 bases, with 9 bases between. CDR3 length equals 15 residues. Here the CDR3 reads CASSELNRMNTEAFF. For the CDR3, the DNA is TGTGCCAGCAGTGAATTAAACAGGATGAACACTGAAGCTTTCTTT. Complete variable domain (other parts from reference TRBV25-1 and TRBJ1-1): EADIYQTPRYLVIGTGKKITLECSQTMGHDKMYWYQQDPGMELHLIHYSYGVNSTEKGDLSSESTVSRIRTEHFPLTLESARPSHTSQYLCASSELNRMNTEAFFGQGTRLTVV.

This sequence joins TRBV5-1 and TRBJ2-3; TRBD2 aligns across 14 bases. The length of the CDR3 is 17 residues. Looked up from germline, CDR1 is SGHRS and CDR2 is YFSETQ. V dropped 4 bases and J dropped 5; count of bases not matched to a gene: 9. The CDR3 loop is CASSPRLAGGQEDTQYF. The DNA of the CDR3 is TGCGCCAGCAGCCCCCGACTAGCGGGGGGGCAGGAAGATACGCAGTATTTT.

This chain connects TRBV6-5 to TRBJ1-2; 8 bases align to TRBD1. CDR3 length: 14 amino acids. J gave up 6 bases and V 6 bases, and 9 bases lay outside the gene matches. Germline V gives CDR1 MNHEY, CDR2 SVGAGI. The CDR3 DNA reads TGTGCCAGCAGCACCCAGACAGGGGATGATGGCTACACCTTC. It translates to CASSTQTGDDGYTF.

The chain combines TRBV7-8 with TRBJ1-5, with TRBD1 identical over 8 bases. Germline values: CDR1 SGHVS, CDR2 FQNEAQ. This CDR3 is built from 19 residues. V was clipped by 2 bases and J by 7 bases; unmatched bases: 19. This CDR3 reads CASSLIRAGGGRFGQPQHF. CDR3 nucleotide sequence: TGTGCCAGCAGCTTAATTCGTGCAGGGGGCGGTAGGTTCGGCCAGCCCCAGCATTTT.

This sequence joins TRBV19 and TRBJ2-4; 10 nucleotides align to TRBD2. Germline-derived CDR1 and CDR2 are LNHDA and SQIVND (reference sequence). Trimming cost V 3 bases and J 12 bases; bases outside gene matches: 8. The CDR3 covers 14 residues. CDR3: CASSIGSGGSRQYF. Written as DNA, the CDR3 is TGTGCCAGTAGTATTGGTAGCGGGGGGAGTCGTCAGTACTTC.

The rearrangement links TRBV15 to TRBJ2-7; 8 nucleotides match TRBD1. The length of the CDR3 is 16 residues. The germline CDR1 and CDR2 sequences are LNHNV and YYDKDF (reference sequence). The ends lost 8 bases at V and 3 bases at J; junction bases unmatched: 15. The CDR3 reads CATGNRTGTFNYEQYV. CDR3 DNA: TGTGCCACCGGAAATAGGACAGGGACTTTTAACTACGAGCAGTACGTC.

The rearrangement joins TRBV6-4 to TRBJ2-2; D may be TRBD1 (5 bases). The germline V gene encodes CDR1 MRHNA and CDR2 SNTAGT. This CDR3 is 14 amino acids long. V was trimmed by 4 bases and J by 5 bases, leaving 11 bases between them. The CDR3, as DNA: TGTGCCAGCAGTGTAAATCAGGGAACCGGGGAGCTGTTTTTT. This gives the protein CASSVNQGTGELFF.

The J gene is TRBJ2-1, the V gene TRBV6-4; 7 bases agree with TRBD1. This CDR3 contains 15 residues. Germline V CDR1 and CDR2: MRHNA, SNTAGT. The junction had 7 bases not matched to a gene; V was cut back by 2 bases and J by 6 bases. DNA for the CDR3: TGTGCCAGCAGTGACCGCGACAGGGTTTTCAATGAGCAGTTCTTC. This encodes CASSDRDRVFNEQFF.

The gene calls are TRBV5-6 and TRBJ1-2, with 8 nucleotides matching TRBD1. There are 16 residues in the CDR3. Germline CDR1 reads SGHDT; CDR2 reads YYEEEE. V gave up 0 bases and J gave up 8 bases; unmatched junction bases: 12. The chain's CDR3 is CASSLASGQGAKGYTF. The CDR3, as DNA: TGTGCCAGCAGCTTGGCGTCGGGGCAGGGGGCTAAGGGCTACACCTTC.

The rearrangement joins TRBV29-1 to TRBJ2-1, with unresolved D. Germline lookup yields CDR1 SQVTM and CDR2 ANQGSEA. The CDR3 loop spans 13 amino acids. V lost 8 bases and J 0 bases, leaving 11 bases between the germline ends. CDR3 sequence reads: CSSLASSYNEQFF. In DNA, the CDR3 is TGCAGCTCCCTCGCGAGCTCCTACAATGAGCAGTTCTTC.

J is TRBJ1-2 and V is TRBV2, with 9 bases identical to TRBD1. Germline CDR1 is SNHLY and CDR2 is FYNNEI. This CDR3 region has 14 residues. V lost 7 bases, J lost 6 bases, and 9 bases stayed unmatched. CDR3 amino acids: CASNPTGGRNGYTF. The CDR3 DNA follows: TGTGCCAGCAACCCAACAGGGGGCCGGAATGGCTACACCTTC. The full variable domain, with the rest looked up from reference TRBV2 and TRBJ1-2, is EPEVTQTPSHQVTQMGQEVILRCVPISNHLYFYWYRQILGQKVEFLVSFYNNEISEKSEIFDDQFSVERPDGSNFTLKIRSTKLEDSAMYFCASNPTGGRNGYTFGSGTRLTVV.

This chain links TRBV5-4 with TRBJ2-7; the match to TRBD1 covers 10 bases. The CDR3 sequence is 14 residues long. Germline V gives CDR1 SGHNT, CDR2 YYREEE (reference sequence). Trimming cost V 5 bases and J 4 bases; bases outside gene matches: 6. The CDR3 nucleotides are TGTGCCAGCAGTTTGACAGGGGGCGAGTACGAGCAGTACTTC. It is translated as CASSLTGGEYEQYF.

Details on this clone: The junction departs from germline at one end; a sequencing error may be responsible. This chain joins TRBV18 and TRBJ2-3, with 7 positions matching TRBD1. CDR3 length: 15 residues. The V gene's germline CDR1 is KGHSH and CDR2 LQKENI. Here the CDR3 reads CASSPKGDTGDILHF. In DNA form, the CDR3 reads TGTGCCAGCTCACCAAAGGGTGACACAGGGGATATCCTACATTTT.